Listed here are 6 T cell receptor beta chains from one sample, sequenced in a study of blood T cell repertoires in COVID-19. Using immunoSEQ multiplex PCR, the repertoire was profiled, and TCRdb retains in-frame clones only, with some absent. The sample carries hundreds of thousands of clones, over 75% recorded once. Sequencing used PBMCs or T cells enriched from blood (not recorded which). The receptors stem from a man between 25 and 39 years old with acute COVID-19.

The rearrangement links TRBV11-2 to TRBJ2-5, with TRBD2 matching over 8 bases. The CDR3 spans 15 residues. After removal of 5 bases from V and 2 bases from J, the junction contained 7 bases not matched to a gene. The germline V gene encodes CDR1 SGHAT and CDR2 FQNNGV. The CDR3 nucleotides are TGTGCCAGCAGCCCGGGACTAGGGAAGCAAGAGACCCAGTACTTC. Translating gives CASSPGLGKQETQYF.

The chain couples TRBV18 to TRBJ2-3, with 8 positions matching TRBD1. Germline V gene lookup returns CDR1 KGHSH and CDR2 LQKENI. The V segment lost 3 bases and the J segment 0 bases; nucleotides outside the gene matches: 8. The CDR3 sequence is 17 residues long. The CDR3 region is CASSPISGQVSTDTQYF. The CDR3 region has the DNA TGTGCCAGCTCACCTATCTCGGGACAGGTTAGCACAGATACGCAGTATTTT.

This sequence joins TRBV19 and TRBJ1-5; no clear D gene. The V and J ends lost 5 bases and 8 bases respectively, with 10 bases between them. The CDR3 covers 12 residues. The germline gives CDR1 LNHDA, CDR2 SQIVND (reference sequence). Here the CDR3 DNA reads TGTGCCAGTAGTCCTCCTCGGGAGCCCCAGCATTTT. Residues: CASSPPREPQHF. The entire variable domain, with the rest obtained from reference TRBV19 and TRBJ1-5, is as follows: DGGITQSPKYLFRKEGQNVTLSCEQNLNHDAMYWYRQDPGQGLRLIYYSQIVNDFQKGDIAEGYSVSREKKESFPLTVTSAQKNPTAFYLCASSPPREPQHFGDGTRLSIL.

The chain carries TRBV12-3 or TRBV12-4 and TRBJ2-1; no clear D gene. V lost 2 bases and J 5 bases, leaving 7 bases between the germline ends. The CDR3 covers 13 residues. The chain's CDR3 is CASSLWQNNEQFF. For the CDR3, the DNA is TGTGCCAGCAGTTTATGGCAGAACAATGAGCAGTTCTTC.

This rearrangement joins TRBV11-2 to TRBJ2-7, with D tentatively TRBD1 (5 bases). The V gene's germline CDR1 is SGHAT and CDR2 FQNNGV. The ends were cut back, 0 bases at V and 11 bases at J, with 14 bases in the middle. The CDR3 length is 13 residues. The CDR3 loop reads CASSLEPFRDKYF. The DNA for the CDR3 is TGTGCCAGCAGCTTAGAACCCTTCAGGGATAAGTACTTC.

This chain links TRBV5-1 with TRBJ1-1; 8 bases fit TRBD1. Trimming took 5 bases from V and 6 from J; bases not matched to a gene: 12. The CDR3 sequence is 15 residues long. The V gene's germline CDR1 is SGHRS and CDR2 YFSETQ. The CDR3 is CASSRLTPGQAEAFF. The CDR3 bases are TGCGCCAGCAGTCGTTTGACTCCGGGACAGGCTGAAGCTTTCTTT.